These T cell receptor beta chains were read from a single sample in a study of blood T cell repertoires in COVID-19. The protocol was immunoSEQ multiplex PCR, while the TCRdb copy is restricted to in-frame clones and leaves out a portion. Here the sample spans under 250,000 clones, approximately 83% being singletons. Sequenced input: PBMCs or T cells enriched from blood (not recorded which). These receptors originate from a woman aged 40-49 years with acute COVID-19. The CDR3 runs from the conserved cysteine through the conserved F or W. The D gene is left open where the match is weak. Clone size is stated in some rows and not others, as once, few, many or a class when expanded.

CDR3nt: TGTGCCTGGGCCATCACAGGGATTAATTCACCCCTCCACTTT
CDR3aa: CAWAITGINSPLHF
len: 14
j_gene: TRBJ1-6
d_gene: .
abundance: .
v_gene: TRBV30

CDR3nt: TGTGCCAGCAGCCAAGACGAACCTCAGGATGGCTACACCTTC
CDR3aa: CASSQDEPQDGYTF
len: 14
j_gene: TRBJ1-2
d_gene: .
abundance: .
v_gene: TRBV3-1/TRBV3-2

CDR3nt: TGTGCCAGCAGGCCCGACAGTGCGAACACTGAAGCTTTCTTT
CDR3aa: CASRPDSANTEAFF
len: 14
j_gene: TRBJ1-1
d_gene: .
abundance: few
v_gene: TRBV2

CDR3nt: TGTGCCAGTAGCCTCTGGGGCAGCTTAGCCCTGAACACTGAAGCTTTCTTT
CDR3aa: CASSLWGSLALNTEAFF
len: 17
j_gene: TRBJ1-1
d_gene: .
abundance: .
v_gene: TRBV19

CDR3nt: TGTGCCAGCAGTGAACGCGGACAGAGGATGACCACTGAAGCTTTCTTT
CDR3aa: CASSERGQRMTTEAFF
len: 16
j_gene: TRBJ1-1
d_gene: .
abundance: .
v_gene: TRBV6-1

CDR3nt: TGTGCCAGCAGCCGAGGCGGGACTAGTGACTTCAATGAGCAGTTCTTC
CDR3aa: CASSRGGTSDFNEQFF
len: 16
j_gene: TRBJ2-1
d_gene: TRBD2
abundance: .
v_gene: TRBV4-2

CDR3nt: TGTGCCAGCAGCCAAGACAGAGGCAGCTTATACGGGTACGAGCAGTACTTC
CDR3aa: CASSQDRGSLYGYEQYF
len: 17
j_gene: TRBJ2-7
d_gene: .
abundance: .
v_gene: TRBV3-1/TRBV3-2

CDR3nt: TGTGCCAGCAGCACCGGGACAGGCTGGAATGGAAACACCATATATTTT
CDR3aa: CASSTGTGWNGNTIYF
len: 16
j_gene: TRBJ1-3
d_gene: TRBD1
abundance: .
v_gene: TRBV5-4

CDR3nt: TGTGCCAGCAGCTTGTTCCAGCAGCACCCGGCAGGCAATGAGCAGTTCTTC
CDR3aa: CASSLFQQHPAGNEQFF
len: 17
j_gene: TRBJ2-1
d_gene: .
abundance: once
v_gene: TRBV5-4

CDR3nt: TGCGCCAGCAACAGGGGAGAGGGTAATGAAAAACTGTTTTTT
CDR3aa: CASNRGEGNEKLFF
len: 14
j_gene: TRBJ1-4
d_gene: TRBD1
abundance: .
v_gene: TRBV5-1

CDR3nt: TGTGCCAGCAGTCCAGGGGGAGGAGAGACCCAGTACTTC
CDR3aa: CASSPGGGETQYF
len: 13
j_gene: TRBJ2-5
d_gene: .
abundance: .
v_gene: TRBV7-3

CDR3nt: TGTGCCAGCTCGGGGACAGTCTATAATTCACCCCTCCACTTT
CDR3aa: CASSGTVYNSPLHF
len: 14
j_gene: TRBJ1-6
d_gene: TRBD1
abundance: .
v_gene: TRBV18

CDR3nt: TGTGCCAGCAGTTACAACCCAGGGACAGGGATTGGCGAGCAGTACTTC
CDR3aa: CASSYNPGTGIGEQYF
len: 16
j_gene: TRBJ2-7
d_gene: TRBD1
abundance: few
v_gene: TRBV6-5

CDR3nt: TGTGCCAGCAGCCCGGGGGGACCAGATACGCAGTATTTT
CDR3aa: CASSPGGPDTQYF
len: 13
j_gene: TRBJ2-3
d_gene: TRBD2
abundance: .
v_gene: TRBV5-6

CDR3nt: TGTGCCAGTATCCCCCCCCCAGGACAGGGGGCAGAGTATGGCTACACCTTC
CDR3aa: CASIPPPGQGAEYGYTF
len: 17
j_gene: TRBJ1-2
d_gene: TRBD1
abundance: .
v_gene: TRBV19